This TCR beta chain was identified in a study of glioma-infiltrating T cells after dendritic cell vaccination. Across the whole study: Treatment, given 2003 to 2012, was autologous tumor lysate-pulsed dendritic cell vaccination. Dendritic cells derived from monocytes and pulsed with autologous tumor lysate formed the vaccine.

TCRB CDR3 was amplified from 2 ug genomic DNA or less. The PCR used 60 V beta and 13 J beta primers. This table comes from immunoSEQ multiplex PCR, and its TCRdb copy is limited to in-frame clones, with some not included. The sample records some 10,000 clones, approximately 77% being singletons. This clone was seen a single time. The germline V gene encodes CDR1 MNHEY and CDR2 SMNVEV (reference sequence). The CDR3 is 19 residues long. The junction had 18 bases not matched to a gene; V was cut back by 3 bases and J by 2 bases. Time point in this sample: after dendritic cell vaccination, including at tumor progression/relapse.

The TCR was taken from a human donor with glioblastoma. Sample: blood, taken after dendritic cell vaccination. The chain couples TRBV27 to TRBJ2-7, with 8 positions matching TRBD1. The CDR3: CASSFRPAVSRGPPYEQYF. CDR3 DNA: TGTGCCAGCAGTTTTCGGCCAGCAGTTTCCAGGGGGCCTCCCTACGAGCAGTACTTC.